The clone carrying this TCR beta chain was recorded a few times. What it binds is not known. This CDR3 comprises 14 residues. The germline V gene has CDR1 MDHEN and CDR2 SYDVKM. Trimming removed 5 bases at V and 7 bases at J, with 12 bases between. The data are from a study of early T cells in non-severe SARS-CoV-2 infection. Broader study findings: Anti-spike CD8 responses were favored by VDJdb matching, which missed private and CD4 specificities.

Unique molecular identifiers were affixed to single, distinct cDNA molecules. TCRdb used MiXCR to reprocess the 5' RACE reads, holding one entry per CDR3 protein. Here the sample spans 60,000 to 70,000 distinct CDR3 sequences, 8% to 9.5% being singletons. This rearrangement joins TRBV28 to TRBJ1-6, with D hard to call. This sequence originates from an adult who was a healthcare worker with PCR-confirmed SARS-CoV-2 infection or an uninfected control (not recorded which). What was sequenced was whole blood. This chain's CDR3 is CASSPPTRNSPLHF. In nucleotides, the CDR3 is TGTGCCAGCAGTCCTCCTACTCGAAATTCACCCCTCCACTTT.